The 22 T cell receptor beta chains below come from one sample, sequenced in a study of CD8 T cells in ankylosing spondylitis. Study observations and caveats: Fewer than ten highly homologous variants made up a TCR beta motif, and this motif appeared characteristic of ankylosing spondylitis blood.

TCRdb reprocessed the 5' RACE reads with MiXCR, giving one entry per CDR3 protein. This table holds around 130,000 distinct CDR3 sequences, 17% found once. These receptors have no known antigen. Material for sequencing was blood, either unsorted or a sorted T cell fraction (not recorded which). The receptors were sampled from a male donor with ankylosing spondylitis.

The chain is built from TRBV5-1 and TRBJ2-5; TRBD2 aligns across 7 bases. Trimming removed 4 bases from V and 1 base from J; junction bases left unmatched: 13. The CDR3 has 17 amino acids. CDR1 is SGHRS and CDR2 is YFSETQ in the germline V gene. In DNA form, the CDR3 reads TGCGCCAGCAGCCCTCCCGGGACTATTGTTTTCCAAGAGACCCAGTACTTC. Translated, it gives CASSPPGTIVFQETQYF.

The J gene is TRBJ2-7, the V gene TRBV9, with 11 positions matching TRBD2. CDR3 length: 15 residues. The V segment lost 0 bases and the J segment 2 bases; nucleotides outside the gene matches: 1. Germline V gives CDR1 SGDLS, CDR2 YYNGEE. The CDR3 bases are TGTGCCAGCAGCGTAGATAGCGGGAGGGCCTACGAGCAGTACTTC. Translating gives CASSVDSGRAYEQYF.

The chain couples TRBV5-1 to TRBJ1-1; no firm D call. Trimming cost V 2 bases and J 1 base, with 6 bases left between them. The CDR3 is 13 amino acids. CDR1 is SGHRS and CDR2 is YFSETQ in the germline V gene. The CDR3 loop reads CASSFQENTEAFF. The DNA for the CDR3 is TGCGCCAGCAGCTTTCAGGAGAACACTGAAGCTTTCTTT.

This clonotype was recorded a few times. The rearrangement uses TRBV12-3 or TRBV12-4 and TRBJ1-5; 7 bases align to TRBD1. V was pared by 6 bases and J by 7 bases, with 9 bases of the junction left unmatched. This CDR3 has 14 residues. This chain's CDR3 is CASSLGGQRQPQHF. The CDR3 nucleotides read TGTGCCAGCAGCCTAGGGGGACAGCGACAGCCCCAGCATTTT.

This clonotype has just a few counts. Written as DNA, the CDR3 is TGTGCCAGCAGGCCGGGTCTAAGGCTTCAGCCCCAGCATTTT. It codes for CASRPGLRLQPQHF. The chain is built from TRBV27 and TRBJ1-5; no reliable D call. Per germline, CDR1 MNHEY and CDR2 SMNVEV (reference sequence). V was cut by 6 bases and J by 6 bases, with 15 bases left in between. The CDR3 covers 14 residues.

The chain is built from TRBV6-2 or TRBV6-3 and TRBJ2-1, with D possibly being TRBD2 (5 bases). The ends were cut back, 0 bases at V and 10 bases at J, with 16 bases in the middle. The CDR3 spans 15 residues. CDR1 is MNHEY and CDR2 is SVGEGT in the germline V gene. CDR3 region: CASSYSQGGRWEQFF. For the CDR3, the DNA is TGTGCCAGCAGTTACTCCCAAGGAGGACGGTGGGAGCAGTTCTTC.

V gene TRBV13 combines with J gene TRBJ2-7; 7 bases are a match to TRBD1. The CDR3 runs to 15 residues. V was pared by 0 bases and J by 7 bases, with 9 bases of the junction left unmatched. Germline CDR1 reads PRHDT; CDR2 reads FYEKMQ (reference sequence). The CDR3 here is CASSLGTGPGREQYF. In DNA, the CDR3 is TGTGCCAGCAGCTTAGGGACAGGGCCCGGCCGAGAGCAGTACTTC.

Only a few counts were recorded for this clonotype. V and J are TRBV20-1 and TRBJ2-7, with D maybe TRBD1 (8 bases). The CDR3 has 13 amino acids. CDR1 is DFQATT and CDR2 is SNEGSKA in the germline V gene (reference sequence). Deletions cut 6 bases from V and 3 bases from J, with 15 bases between. Written as DNA, the CDR3 is TGCAGTGCGGGGGGGACAGGAATCTACGAGCAGTACTTC. Translated: CSAGGTGIYEQYF.

The chain recombines TRBV5-6 with TRBJ1-6; D is undetermined. The V gene's germline CDR1 is SGHDT and CDR2 YYEEEE. CDR3 size: 15 residues. Trimming cost V 2 bases and J 0 bases, with 6 bases left between them. The CDR3 bases are TGTGCCAGCAGCTTCGGAAGCTCCTATAATTCACCCCTCCACTTT. Encoded protein: CASSFGSSYNSPLHF.

This clonotype was detected only a few times. CDR3 residues: CASSKGLAADSYEQYF. The CDR3 DNA sequence: TGCGCCAGCAGCAAGGGACTAGCGGCCGACTCCTACGAGCAGTACTTC. The chain combines TRBV5-1 with TRBJ2-7; 11 bases are shared with TRBD2. The CDR3 contains 16 residues. Germline CDR1 reads SGHRS; CDR2 reads YFSETQ. With V trimmed by 4 bases and J by 0 bases, 6 bases remained unmatched.

This chain connects TRBV4-2 to TRBJ2-1, with a weak D call TRBD1 (6 bases). The length of the CDR3 is 17 residues. Trimming shortened V by 0 bases and J by 4 bases, and 16 bases separated the two germline ends. The germline CDR1 and CDR2 sequences are LGHNA and YNFKEQ. CDR3 bases: TGTGCCAGCAGCCAAGATGGTGGCTGGGACAAGTACAATGAGCAGTTCTTC. Its protein product is CASSQDGGWDKYNEQFF.

This clonotype has a handful of counts. The chain employs TRBV4-3 and TRBJ2-7; TRBD2 aligns across 7 bases. Germline CDR1 is LGHNA and CDR2 is YSLEER. V gave up 0 bases and J gave up 2 bases; unmatched junction bases: 4. There are 15 residues in the CDR3. The CDR3 nucleotides read TGCGCCAGCAGCCAAGATCATGGGACTACCTACGAGCAGTACTTC. It yields the protein CASSQDHGTTYEQYF.

This clonotype was observed a handful of times. This chain joins TRBV4-2 and TRBJ1-5; a possible D gene is TRBD1 (5 bases). Germline assignment: CDR1 LGHNA and CDR2 YNFKEQ. The CDR3 is made up of 16 amino acids. V was cut by 1 base and J by 1 base, with 11 bases left in between. The DNA for the CDR3 is TGTGCCAGCAGCCAAGTTGGGGGAGAGAGCAATCAGCCCCAGCATTTT. Translated, it gives CASSQVGGESNQPQHF.

The chain uses TRBV19 and TRBJ2-2; TRBD2 is a possible D gene (5 bases). The V end lost 4 bases, the J end lost 1 base, and 7 bases lay between the germline ends. The CDR3 runs 14 residues. Germline CDR1 LNHDA, CDR2 SQIVND (reference sequence). The CDR3 coding sequence is TGTGCCAGTAGTACGGGGATGAACACCGGGGAGCTGTTTTTT. This sequence encodes CASSTGMNTGELFF.

This clonotype has at least ten counts. The chain links TRBV29-1 to TRBJ2-3; 7 bases match TRBD1. V was pared by 6 bases and J by 0 bases, with 6 bases of the junction left unmatched. The CDR3 loop spans 14 amino acids. Germline V gives CDR1 SQVTM, CDR2 ANQGSEA. CDR3 sequence reads: CSVGGQTSTDTQYF. In DNA, the CDR3 is TGCAGCGTAGGGGGACAGACTAGCACAGATACGCAGTATTTT.

This clonotype was recorded many times. In DNA form, the CDR3 reads TGTGCCAGCAGTTTATACAGCACTGCGAACACCGGGGAGCTGTTTTTT. It encodes CASSLYSTANTGELFF. This sequence joins TRBV12-3 or TRBV12-4 and TRBJ2-2; D unclear. Trimming cost V 2 bases and J 0 bases, with 10 bases left between them. The CDR3 contains 16 residues.

The rearrangement links TRBV7-2 to TRBJ2-1, with 7 bases that match TRBD2. The CDR3 spans 14 residues. V dropped 5 bases and J dropped 8; count of bases not matched to a gene: 9. CDR1 is SGHTA, CDR2 FQGNSA, per germline. The CDR3 coding sequence is TGTGCCAGCAGCCTCGGCAGGACTAGGTATGAGCAGTTCTTC. Amino acids: CASSLGRTRYEQFF.

The V and J genes are TRBV5-6 and TRBJ2-2; D could derive from TRBD1 or TRBD2 (5 bases each). Between the trimmed V and J ends, which lost 2 bases and 7 bases, there was a span of 12 bases. CDR3 size: 14 residues. Germline values: CDR1 SGHDT, CDR2 YYEEEE. CDR3 bases: TGTGCCAGCAGCTTCGAGGGGCCTGGCGGGGAGCTGTTTTTT. Its translation is CASSFEGPGGELFF.

In this sample, this clonotype turned up a few times. The rearrangement uses TRBV24-1 and TRBJ1-2; unclear D gene. CDR1 and CDR2 (germline): KGHDR, SFDVKD. Trimming took off 5 bases at V and 7 bases at J, with 16 bases between the two ends. The CDR3 extends over 14 amino acids. The CDR3 sequence: CATSAESHGRGYTF. The CDR3 DNA is TGTGCCACCAGTGCGGAGTCCCACGGTCGTGGCTACACCTTC.

The CDR3 loop reads CASSTPSLEPNEKLFF. The CDR3, as DNA: TGCGCCAGCAGCACTCCCTCCCTCGAACCTAATGAAAAACTGTTTTTT. The chain joins TRBV5-1 to TRBJ1-4; D gene ambiguous. V dropped 4 bases and J dropped 3 bases, with 16 bases sitting between them. CDR3 size: 16 residues. Germline lookup yields CDR1 SGHRS and CDR2 YFSETQ.

This clonotype was detected only a few times. The CDR3: CSARTGLAGPLIYEQYF. CDR3 DNA: TGCAGCGCCAGGACAGGACTAGCGGGACCCTTGATCTACGAGCAGTACTTC. V is TRBV29-1 and J is TRBJ2-7; TRBD2 aligns across 12 bases. CDR3 length equals 17 residues. J gave up 3 bases and V 7 bases, and 16 bases lay outside the gene matches. Germline CDR1 reads SQVTM; CDR2 reads ANQGSEA.

This clonotype showed up many times. V gene TRBV29-1 combines with J gene TRBJ2-1; 15 bases are a match to TRBD2. V dropped 7 bases and J dropped 4; count of bases not matched to a gene: 2. In germline, CDR1 is SQVTM, CDR2 ANQGSEA. There are 14 residues in the CDR3. The DNA for the CDR3 is TGCAGCGCCGGACTAGCGGGAGGGTACAATGAGCAGTTCTTC. Amino acids: CSAGLAGGYNEQFF.